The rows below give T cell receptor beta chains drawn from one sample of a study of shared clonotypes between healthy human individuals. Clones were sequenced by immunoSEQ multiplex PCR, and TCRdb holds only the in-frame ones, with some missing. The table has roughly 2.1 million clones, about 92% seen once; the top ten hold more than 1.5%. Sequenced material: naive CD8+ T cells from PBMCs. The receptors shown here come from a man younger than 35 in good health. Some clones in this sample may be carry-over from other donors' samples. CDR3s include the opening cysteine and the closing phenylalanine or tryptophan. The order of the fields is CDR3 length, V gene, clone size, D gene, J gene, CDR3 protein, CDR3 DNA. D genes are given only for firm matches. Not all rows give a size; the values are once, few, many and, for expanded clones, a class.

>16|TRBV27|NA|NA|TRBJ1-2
CASSLLSGGGNYGYTF
TGTGCCAGCAGTTTGTTATCCGGGGGCGGAAACTATGGCTACACCTTC
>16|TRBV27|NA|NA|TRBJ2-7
CASSLSTGVRAYEQYF
TGTGCCAGCAGTTTATCCACCGGGGTTAGAGCCTACGAGCAGTACTTC
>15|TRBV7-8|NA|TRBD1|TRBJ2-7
CASSLARDRGHEQYF
TGTGCCAGCAGCTTAGCCCGGGACAGGGGACACGAGCAGTACTTC
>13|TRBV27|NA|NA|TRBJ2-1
CASSLYGYNEQFF
TGTGCCAGCAGTTTATATGGTTACAATGAGCAGTTCTTC
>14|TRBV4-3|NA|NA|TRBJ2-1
CASSQSVSYNEQFF
TGCGCCAGCAGCCAATCGGTTTCCTATAATGAGCAGTTCTTC
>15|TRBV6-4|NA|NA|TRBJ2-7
CASSEETGSPYEQYF
TGTGCCAGCAGTGAGGAGACAGGTTCCCCCTACGAGCAGTACTTC
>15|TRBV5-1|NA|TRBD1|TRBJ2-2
CASSLHRGPTGELFF
TGCGCCAGCAGCTTGCACAGGGGGCCCACCGGGGAGCTGTTTTTT
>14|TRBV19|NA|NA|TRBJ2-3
CASSIPGLTDTQYF
TGTGCCAGTAGTATCCCGGGGTTAACGGATACGCAGTATTTT
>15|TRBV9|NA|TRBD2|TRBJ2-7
CASSVGSGRAYEQYF
TGTGCCAGCAGCGTAGGAAGCGGGAGGGCCTACGAGCAGTACTTC
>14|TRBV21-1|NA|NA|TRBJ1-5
CASKPGQYNQPQHF
TGTGCCAGCAAACCGGGACAGTACAATCAGCCCCAGCATTTT
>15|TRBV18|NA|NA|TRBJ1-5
CASSLDRDGNQPQHF
TGTGCCAGCTCACTCGACCGGGACGGCAATCAGCCCCAGCATTTT
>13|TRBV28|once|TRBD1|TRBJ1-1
CASQGTDNTEAFF
TGTGCCAGCCAAGGGACAGACAACACTGAAGCTTTCTTT
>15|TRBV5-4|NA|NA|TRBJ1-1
CASSLGLGMNTEAFF
TGTGCCAGCAGCTTGGGACTGGGGATGAACACTGAAGCTTTCTTT
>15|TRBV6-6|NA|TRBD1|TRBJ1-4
CAVTGNRATNEKLFF
TGTGCGGTGACAGGGAACCGTGCAACTAATGAAAAACTGTTTTTT